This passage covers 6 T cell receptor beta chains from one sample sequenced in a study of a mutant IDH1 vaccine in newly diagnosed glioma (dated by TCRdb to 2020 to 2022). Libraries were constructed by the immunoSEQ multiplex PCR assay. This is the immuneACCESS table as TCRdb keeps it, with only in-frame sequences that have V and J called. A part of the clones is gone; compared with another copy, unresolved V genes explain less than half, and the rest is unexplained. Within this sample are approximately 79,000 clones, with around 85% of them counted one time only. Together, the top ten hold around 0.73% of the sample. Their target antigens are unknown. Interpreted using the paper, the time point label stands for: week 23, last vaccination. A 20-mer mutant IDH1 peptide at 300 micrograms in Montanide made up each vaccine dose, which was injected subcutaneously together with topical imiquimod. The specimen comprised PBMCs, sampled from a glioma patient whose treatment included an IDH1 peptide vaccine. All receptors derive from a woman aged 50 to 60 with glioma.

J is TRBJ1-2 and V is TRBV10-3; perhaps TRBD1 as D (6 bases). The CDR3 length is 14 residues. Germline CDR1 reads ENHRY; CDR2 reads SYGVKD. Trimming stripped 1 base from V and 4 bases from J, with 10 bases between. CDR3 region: CAISEYQGPYGYTF. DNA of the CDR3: TGTGCCATCAGTGAGTACCAGGGGCCCTATGGCTACACCTTC.

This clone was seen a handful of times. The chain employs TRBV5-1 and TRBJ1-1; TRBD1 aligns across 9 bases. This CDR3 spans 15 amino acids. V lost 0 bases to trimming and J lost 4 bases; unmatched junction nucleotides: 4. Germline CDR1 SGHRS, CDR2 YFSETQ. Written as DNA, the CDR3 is TGCGCCAGCAGCTTGGTACGACAGGGGGGCACTGAAGCTTTCTTT. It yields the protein CASSLVRQGGTEAFF.

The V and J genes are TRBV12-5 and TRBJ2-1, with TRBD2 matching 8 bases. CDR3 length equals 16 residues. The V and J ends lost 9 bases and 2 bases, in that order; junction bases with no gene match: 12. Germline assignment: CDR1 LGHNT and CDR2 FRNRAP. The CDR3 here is CASGRGPISAYNEQFF. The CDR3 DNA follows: TGTGCTAGCGGGAGGGGCCCTATCTCCGCCTACAATGAGCAGTTCTTC.

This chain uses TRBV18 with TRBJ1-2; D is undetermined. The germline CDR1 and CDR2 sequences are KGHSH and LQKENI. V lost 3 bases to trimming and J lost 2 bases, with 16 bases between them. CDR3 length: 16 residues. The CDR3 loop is CASSPDSTGINYGYTF. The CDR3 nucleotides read TGTGCCAGCTCACCCGATTCGACGGGAATAAACTATGGCTACACCTTC.

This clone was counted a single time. The CDR3 nucleotides are TGCGCCAGCAGCTTGGACAGCCAACTGACCTACAATGAGCAGTTCTTC. The encoded protein is CASSLDSQLTYNEQFF. The V and J genes are TRBV5-1 and TRBJ2-1; no firm D call. The CDR3 sequence is 16 residues long. Per germline, CDR1 SGHRS and CDR2 YFSETQ. The germline V and J ends were trimmed by 0 bases and 2 bases, with 12 bases remaining between them.

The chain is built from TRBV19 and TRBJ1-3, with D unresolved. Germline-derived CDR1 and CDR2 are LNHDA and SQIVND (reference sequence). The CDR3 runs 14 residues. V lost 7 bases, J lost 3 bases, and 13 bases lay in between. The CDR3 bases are TGTGCCAGTACCGCGGGGAGGATTGGAAACACCATATATTTT. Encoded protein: CASTAGRIGNTIYF.